This T cell receptor beta chain was obtained from a study of regulatory T cells in long-lasting Graves disease. Study-level points and caveats: Whereas new patients shared about a thousand public clonotypes, persistent patients shared more, at 2,500 to 3,500.

V was trimmed by 0 bases and J by 7 bases, leaving 15 bases between them. The CDR3 contains 15 residues. The germline V gene encodes CDR1 GTSNPN and CDR2 SVGIG (reference sequence). Noted time point: newly diagnosed GD, antithyroid drugs for less than 3 months. Researchers made the TCR library from RNA that was extracted from PBMCs. Construction of TCR beta libraries relied on iRepertoire HTBI primers and on Arm-PCR targeting CDR3 regions. TCRdb fed the multiplex PCR reads into MiXCR, producing one record per CDR3 protein. Of hundreds of thousands of distinct CDR3 sequences listed, 15% to 20% are singletons. This clonotype was counted ten times or more. Its antigen is not known. A further study also used this sample, focusing on T cells in Graves' hyperthyroidism and ophthalmopathy. This second report adds: Newly diagnosed patients aged 18 to 65 had hyperthyroidism of under 2 months' duration.

V usage is TRBV30 and J usage is TRBJ2-2, with D possibly called TRBD1 or TRBD2 (5 bases each). The TCR comes from a woman in her thirties with Graves disease. The specimen comprised peripheral blood mononuclear cells (PBMCs), sampled at new diagnosis, from a patient treated with antithyroid drugs. The DNA for the CDR3 is TGTGCCTGGAGTGTCTTGGGACCGAGATTCGGGGAGCTGTTTTTT. Amino acid sequence: CAWSVLGPRFGELFF.